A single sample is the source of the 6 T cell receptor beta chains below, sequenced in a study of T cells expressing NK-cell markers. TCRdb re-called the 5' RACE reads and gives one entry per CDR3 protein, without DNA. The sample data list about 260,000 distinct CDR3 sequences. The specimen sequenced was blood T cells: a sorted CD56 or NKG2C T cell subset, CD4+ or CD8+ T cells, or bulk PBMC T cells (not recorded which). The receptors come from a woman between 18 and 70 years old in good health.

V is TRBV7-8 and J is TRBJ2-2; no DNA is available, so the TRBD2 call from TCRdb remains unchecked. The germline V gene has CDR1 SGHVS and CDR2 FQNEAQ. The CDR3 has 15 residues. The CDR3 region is CASSSSGANTGELFF.

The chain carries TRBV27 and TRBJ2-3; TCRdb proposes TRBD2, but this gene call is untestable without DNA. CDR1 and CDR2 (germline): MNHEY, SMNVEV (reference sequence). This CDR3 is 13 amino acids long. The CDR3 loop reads CASSWREGDTQYF.

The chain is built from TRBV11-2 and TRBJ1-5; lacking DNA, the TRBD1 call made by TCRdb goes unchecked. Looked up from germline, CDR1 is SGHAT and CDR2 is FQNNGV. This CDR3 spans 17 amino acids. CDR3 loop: CASSLTGDTYSNQPQHF.

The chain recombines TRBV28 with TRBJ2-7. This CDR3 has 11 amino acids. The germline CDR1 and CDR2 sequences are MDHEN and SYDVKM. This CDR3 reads CASSGAYEQYF.

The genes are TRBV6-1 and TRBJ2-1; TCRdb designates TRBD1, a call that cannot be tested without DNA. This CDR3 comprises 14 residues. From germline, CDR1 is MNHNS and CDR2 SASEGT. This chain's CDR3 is CASSLTGGRNEQFF.

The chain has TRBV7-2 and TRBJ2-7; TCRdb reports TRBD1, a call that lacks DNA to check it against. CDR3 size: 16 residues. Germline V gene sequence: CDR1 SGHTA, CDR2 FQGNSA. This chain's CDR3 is CASSPPTAYNLDEQYF.